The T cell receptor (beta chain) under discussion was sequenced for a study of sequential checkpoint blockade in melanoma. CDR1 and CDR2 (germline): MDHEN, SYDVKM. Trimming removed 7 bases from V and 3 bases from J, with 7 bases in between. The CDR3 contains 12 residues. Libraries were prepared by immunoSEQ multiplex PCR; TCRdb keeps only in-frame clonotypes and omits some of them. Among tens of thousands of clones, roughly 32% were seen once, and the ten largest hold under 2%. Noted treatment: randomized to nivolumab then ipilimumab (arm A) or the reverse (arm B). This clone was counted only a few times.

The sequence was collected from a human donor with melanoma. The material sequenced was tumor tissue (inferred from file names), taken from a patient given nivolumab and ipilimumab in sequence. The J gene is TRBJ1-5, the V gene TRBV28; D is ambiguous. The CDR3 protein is CASNANNQPQHF. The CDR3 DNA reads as TGTGCCAGCAACGCTAACAATCAGCCCCAGCATTTT.